Below are 8 T cell receptor beta chains sequenced from a single sample in a study of CD8 T cells in ankylosing spondylitis. TCRdb re-called the 5' RACE reads through MiXCR, storing one row per CDR3 protein. The sample yields a few hundred thousand distinct CDR3 sequences, 20% to 25% seen once. The study's findings and limits: What seemed typical of ankylosing spondylitis blood was a TCR beta motif built from roughly 8 highly homologous variants.

Their target antigens are unknown. The material sequenced was blood, either unsorted or a sorted T cell fraction (not recorded which). The receptors shown here come from a male donor with ankylosing spondylitis.

The gene calls are TRBV2 and TRBJ2-4, with TRBD1 identical over 10 bases. This CDR3 is built from 16 residues. Germline V gene lookup returns CDR1 SNHLY and CDR2 FYNNEI. The V and J ends lost 4 bases and 2 bases, in that order; junction bases with no gene match: 5. CDR3 amino acids: CASSGQGATTKNIQYF. CDR3 nucleotide sequence: TGTGCCAGCAGTGGACAGGGGGCGACGACCAAAAACATTCAGTACTTC. The full variable domain, its missing parts supplied by reference TRBV2 and TRBJ2-4, is EPEVTQTPSHQVTQMGQEVILRCVPISNHLYFYWYRQILGQKVEFLVSFYNNEISEKSEIFDDQFSVERPDGSNFTLKIRSTKLEDSAMYFCASSGQGATTKNIQYFGAGTRLSVL.

The chain couples TRBV12-3 or TRBV12-4 to TRBJ2-2; TRBD2 matches 11 bases. The CDR3 is 16 amino acids. V dropped 7 bases and J dropped 5; count of bases not matched to a gene: 9. The CDR3 sequence is CASKAPGLAATGELFF. DNA of the CDR3: TGTGCCAGCAAAGCCCCGGGACTAGCGGCGACCGGGGAGCTGTTTTTT.

CDR3 protein: CASSLVTSTDTQYF. CDR3 sequence (DNA): TGCGCCAGCAGCTTGGTGACTAGCACAGATACGCAGTATTTT. The chain carries TRBV5-1 and TRBJ2-3; no reliable D call. Per the germline V gene, CDR1 is SGHRS and CDR2 is YFSETQ. Between the trimmed V and J ends, which lost 0 bases and 0 bases, there was a span of 5 bases. The CDR3 totals 14 residues.

The rearrangement links TRBV6-4 to TRBJ2-1, with 9 bases aligning to TRBD1. CDR3 length: 16 residues. The ends lost 5 bases at V and 7 bases at J; junction bases unmatched: 12. The germline gives CDR1 MRHNA, CDR2 SNTAGT. The CDR3 DNA sequence: TGTGCCAGCAGTATAAACCCGGACAGGGGATGGAATGAGCAGTTCTTC. It specifies CASSINPDRGWNEQFF.

The table lists this clonotype with a few counts. J is TRBJ2-5 and V is TRBV5-1; D may correspond to TRBD1 or TRBD2 (5 bases each). V was trimmed by 4 bases and J by 3 bases, leaving 16 bases between them. The CDR3 covers 15 residues. Germline values: CDR1 SGHRS, CDR2 YFSETQ. CDR3 amino acids: CASSLTGTTEETQYF. In DNA form, the CDR3 reads TGCGCCAGCAGCCTGACTGGGACGACCGAAGAGACCCAGTACTTC.

This clonotype was observed many times. For the CDR3, the DNA is TGTGCCAGCAGCCAAGATCAGGGGGGATCACCCCTCCACTTT. Translated: CASSQDQGGSPLHF. This chain joins TRBV4-2 and TRBJ1-6, with 7 bases lining up with TRBD1. V lost 0 bases to trimming and J lost 10 bases; unmatched junction nucleotides: 3. CDR1 is LGHNA, CDR2 YNFKEQ, per germline. The CDR3 covers 14 residues.

The V call is TRBV18, the J call TRBJ2-3; 8 bases align to TRBD2. Germline V gene sequence: CDR1 KGHSH, CDR2 LQKENI. Unmatched junction bases numbered 6, after V lost 6 bases and J lost 4 bases. This CDR3 is built from 14 residues. The CDR3, as DNA: TGTGCCAGCTCCTCAGCGGGAGTCGCAGATACGCAGTATTTT. It translates to CASSSAGVADTQYF.

This sequence joins TRBV28 and TRBJ2-2; D is undetermined. The CDR3 runs 18 residues. Germline lookup yields CDR1 MDHEN and CDR2 SYDVKM. Trimming took 2 bases from V and 4 from J, leaving 20 bases between them. CDR3 bases: TGTGCCAGCAGTTTAAGCCTCGCCGAGCGCTTTGGCACCGGGGAGCTGTTTTTT. Protein: CASSLSLAERFGTGELFF. The full variable domain, rest sourced from reference TRBV28 and TRBJ2-2, is DVKVTQSSRYLVKRTGEKVFLECVQDMDHENMFWYRQDPGLGLRLIYFSYDVKMKEKGDIPEGYSVSREKKERFSLILESASTNQTSMYLCASSLSLAERFGTGELFFGEGSRLTVL.